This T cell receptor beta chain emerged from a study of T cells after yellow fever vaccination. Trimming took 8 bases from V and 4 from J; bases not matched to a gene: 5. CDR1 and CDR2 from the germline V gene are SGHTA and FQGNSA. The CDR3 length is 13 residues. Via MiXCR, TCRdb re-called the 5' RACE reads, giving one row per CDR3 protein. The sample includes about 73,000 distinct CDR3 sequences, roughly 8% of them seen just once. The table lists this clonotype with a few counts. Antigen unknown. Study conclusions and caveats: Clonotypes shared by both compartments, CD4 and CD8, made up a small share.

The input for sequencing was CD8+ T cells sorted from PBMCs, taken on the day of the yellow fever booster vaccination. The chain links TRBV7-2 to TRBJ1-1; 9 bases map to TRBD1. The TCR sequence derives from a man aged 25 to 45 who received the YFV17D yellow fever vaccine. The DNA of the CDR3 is TGTGCCAGCGGGACAGGGACGGGCACTGAAGCTTTCTTT. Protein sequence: CASGTGTGTEAFF.